The 10 T cell receptor beta chains listed next were all sequenced from one sample in a study of T cells in Graves' hyperthyroidism and ophthalmopathy. TCR beta CDR3 sequences were amplified from RNA transcripts. HTBI primers were employed in a first-round RT-PCR of the TCR CDR3. TCRdb independently ran MiXCR on the multiplex PCR reads; one entry per CDR3 protein. This repertoire shows 200,000 to 250,000 distinct CDR3 sequences, roughly a sixth found once; its top ten account for under 65%. The sequenced material came from blood. Receptors were obtained from a middle-aged man with Graves' hyperthyroidism.

In its sample, this clonotype was seen a few times. This chain uses TRBV12-3 or TRBV12-4 with TRBJ2-3, with TRBD2 identical over 10 bases. The V segment lost 6 bases and the J segment 1 base; nucleotides outside the gene matches: 4. The CDR3 is made up of 15 amino acids. CDR3 amino acids: CASRVAGGGTDTQYF. As DNA, the CDR3 is TGTGCCAGCAGAGTAGCGGGAGGCGGCACAGATACGCAGTATTTT.

This chain joins TRBV20-1 and TRBJ2-1, with TRBD2 identical over 10 bases. The CDR3 consists of 19 residues. Trimming removed 0 bases from V and 7 bases from J; junction bases left unmatched: 18. Looked up from germline, CDR1 is DFQATT and CDR2 is SNEGSKA (reference sequence). The CDR3: CSARDHSGRAGGGWNEQFF. The CDR3 nucleotides are TGCAGTGCTAGAGATCACAGCGGGAGGGCCGGAGGGGGGTGGAATGAGCAGTTCTTC.

This clonotype was counted between two and nine times. The genes are TRBV20-1 and TRBJ2-7, with a weak D call TRBD2 (6 bases). This CDR3 spans 14 amino acids. CDR1 is DFQATT, CDR2 SNEGSKA, per germline (reference sequence). V shed 0 bases and J shed 3 bases, with 12 bases lying between them. DNA for the CDR3: TGCAGTGCTAGAGATAGGCGGGGAAACTACGAGCAGTACTTC. It specifies CSARDRRGNYEQYF.

This clonotype was recorded only once. The genes are TRBV3-1 and TRBJ2-1; 7 bases agree with TRBD2. J was trimmed by 6 bases and V by 3 bases; bases with no gene match: 2. CDR1 and CDR2 from the germline V gene are LGHDT and YNNKEL (reference sequence). The CDR3 is 13 residues long. Here the CDR3 reads CASSQPSGNEQFF. CDR3 in DNA: TGTGCCAGCAGCCAGCCTAGCGGCAATGAGCAGTTCTTC.

This clonotype was recorded a few times. The chain combines TRBV29-1 with TRBJ2-2; either TRBD1 or TRBD2 may supply D (5 bases each). The CDR3 sequence is 14 residues long. Germline lookup yields CDR1 SQVTM and CDR2 ANQGSEA. V lost 6 bases, J lost 2 bases, and 13 bases lay in between. The DNA of the CDR3 is TGCAGCGTGACCGGGACCTCCAACACCGGGGAGCTGTTTTTT. Translating it yields CSVTGTSNTGELFF.

This clonotype was observed at least ten times. This chain connects TRBV29-1 to TRBJ2-1; TRBD2 might be the D (6 bases). Germline CDR1 is SQVTM and CDR2 is ANQGSEA. The V and J ends lost 7 bases and 9 bases respectively, with 22 bases between them. This CDR3 comprises 14 residues. CDR3 region: CSARRTTPIGEQFF. The CDR3 DNA reads as TGCAGCGCCCGGAGGACTACGCCGATCGGTGAGCAGTTCTTC.

This clonotype was detected a few times. The chain joins TRBV30 to TRBJ2-6; D is perhaps TRBD1 or TRBD2 (5 bases each). V was trimmed by 6 bases and J by 0 bases, leaving 12 bases between them. Germline assignment: CDR1 GTSNPN and CDR2 SVGIG (reference sequence). The CDR3 is made up of 15 amino acids. The CDR3: CACPGRGSGANVLTF. The CDR3 region has the DNA TGTGCCTGCCCGGGACGGGGCTCTGGGGCCAACGTCCTGACTTTC.

The CDR3 nucleotides read TGTGCCAGTAGTATATTCTTAGTGGCCGGGGAGCTGTTTTTT. Protein sequence: CASSIFLVAGELFF. The chain has TRBV19 and TRBJ2-2; unclear D gene. V was cut by 2 bases and J by 6 bases, with 10 bases left in between. Germline-derived CDR1 and CDR2 are LNHDA and SQIVND (reference sequence). The CDR3 runs 14 residues.

The rearrangement links TRBV5-1 to TRBJ2-5; D is possibly TRBD2 (5 bases). V was trimmed by 0 bases and J by 6 bases, leaving 9 bases between them. Looked up from germline, CDR1 is SGHRS and CDR2 is YFSETQ. The length of the CDR3 is 13 residues. CDR3 DNA: TGCGCCAGCAGCTTGGAGACTACAAAGACCCAGTACTTC. Translating it yields CASSLETTKTQYF.

This clonotype was observed at least ten times. The chain is built from TRBV2 and TRBJ2-2; no clear D gene. Per germline, CDR1 SNHLY and CDR2 FYNNEI. V lost 5 bases, J lost 7 bases, and 8 bases lay in between. This CDR3 is 12 amino acids long. The CDR3 is CASSFDGGELFF. CDR3 sequence (DNA): TGTGCCAGCAGTTTTGACGGCGGGGAGCTGTTTTTT.